Given below is one T cell receptor (beta chain) in context. What it recognizes is unknown. There were no participants with HIV treated outside the United States. Samples held 1-10 million cryopreserved PBMC before DNA extraction. The sample originates from a study of long-term antiretroviral therapy in people with HIV. Study results and limitations: HIV repertoires spanned tighter CDR3 length ranges than controls did. The clones with expansion before ART were dominant in the repertoire at all time points.

Run at survey level, the immunoSEQ assay was version v3.0. The data were produced by immunoSEQ multiplex PCR, yet TCRdb's version contains in-frame clones alone and is incomplete. This sample yields 20,000 to 25,000 clones, of which nearly 90% are seen a single time; just under 6.5% belongs to the top ten. The CDR3 sequence is 13 residues long. Germline-derived CDR1 and CDR2 are SNHLY and FYNNEI. With 4 bases removed from V and 9 bases from J, the gap between germline ends came to 13 bases. The source material was unsorted PBMCs, sampled 0.6 years after starting antiretroviral therapy. The chain carries TRBV2 and TRBJ2-4; D might be TRBD1 (5 bases). This clonotype originated in a man aged 55 to 69 with HIV. CDR3 loop: CASSGSRGAIQYF. Here the CDR3 DNA reads TGTGCCAGCAGTGGTTCCCGTGGGGCCATTCAGTACTTC. The full variable domain, rest sourced from reference TRBV2 and TRBJ2-4, is EPEVTQTPSHQVTQMGQEVILRCVPISNHLYFYWYRQILGQKVEFLVSFYNNEISEKSEIFDDQFSVERPDGSNFTLKIRSTKLEDSAMYFCASSGSRGAIQYFGAGTRLSVL.